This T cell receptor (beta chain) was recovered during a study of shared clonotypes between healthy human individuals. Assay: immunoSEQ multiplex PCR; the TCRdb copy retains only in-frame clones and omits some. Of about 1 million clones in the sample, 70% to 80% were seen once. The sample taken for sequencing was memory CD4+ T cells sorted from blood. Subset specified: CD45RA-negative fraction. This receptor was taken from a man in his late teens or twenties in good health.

The CDR3 loop is CASSLGDYNTGELFF. The DNA of the CDR3 is TGTGCCAGCAGCTTAGGGGACTATAACACCGGGGAGCTGTTTTTT. V and J are TRBV11-2 and TRBJ2-2; the match to TRBD2 covers 7 bases. The CDR3 consists of 15 residues. J gave up 2 bases and V 1 base, and 1 base lay outside the gene matches. Germline V gives CDR1 SGHAT, CDR2 FQNNGV. The complete variable domain, with remaining parts taken from reference TRBV11-2 and TRBJ2-2, reads EAGVAQSPRYKIIEKRQSVAFWCNPISGHATLYWYQQILGQGPKLLIQFQNNGVVDDSQLPKDRFSAERLKGVDSTLKIQPAKLEDSAVYLCASSLGDYNTGELFFGEGSRLTVL.